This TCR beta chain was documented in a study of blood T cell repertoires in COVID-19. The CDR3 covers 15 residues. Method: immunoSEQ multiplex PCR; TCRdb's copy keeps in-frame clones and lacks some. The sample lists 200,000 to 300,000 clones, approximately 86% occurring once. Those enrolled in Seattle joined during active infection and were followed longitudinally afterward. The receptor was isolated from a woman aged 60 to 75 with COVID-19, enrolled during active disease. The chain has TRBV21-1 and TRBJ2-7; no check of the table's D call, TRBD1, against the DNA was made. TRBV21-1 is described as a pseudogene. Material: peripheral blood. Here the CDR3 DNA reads TGTGCCAGCAGCAAATCCCAGACAGGGGGCTACGAGCAGTACTTC. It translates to CASSKSQTGGYEQYF.